These T cell receptor beta chains were read from a single sample in a study of blood T cell repertoires in COVID-19. Sequencing was performed with immunoSEQ multiplex PCR; in TCRdb, only in-frame clones are kept and a portion is missing. The sample has 300,000 to 400,000 clones, just over 85% seen once. Sequenced sample: PBMCs or T cells enriched from blood (not recorded which). These receptors originate from a woman aged 35 to 49 with acute COVID-19. CDR3s include the opening cysteine and the closing phenylalanine or tryptophan. Fields, in order: J gene, D gene, V gene, CDR3 protein. D genes are given only for firm matches.

J: TRBJ2-3; D: -; V: TRBV7-3; CDR3: CASSFEGRGGNTQYF
J: TRBJ1-6; D: TRBD1; V: TRBV3-1/TRBV3-2; CDR3: CASSPGGAYNSPLHF
J: TRBJ2-1; D: TRBD2; V: TRBV3-1/TRBV3-2; CDR3: CASSQEGLAAAFF
J: TRBJ1-6; D: -; V: TRBV21-1; CDR3: CASSKLHPGTTNSPLHF
J: TRBJ2-5; D: -; V: TRBV7-9; CDR3: CASSLQGSAETQYF
J: TRBJ1-2; D: -; V: TRBV4-3; CDR3: CASSGQDYGYTF
J: TRBJ1-6; D: -; V: TRBV11-1; CDR3: CASSQNTGYNSPLHF
J: TRBJ1-3; D: TRBD1; V: TRBV7-9; CDR3: CASSRDREYGNTIYF
J: TRBJ2-7; D: -; V: TRBV6-1; CDR3: CASSEPGSYEQYF
J: TRBJ1-2; D: TRBD1; V: TRBV5-1; CDR3: CASKPGTGPNGYTF
J: TRBJ2-4; D: -; V: TRBV2; CDR3: CASTASVGSRLYF
J: TRBJ2-7; D: -; V: TRBV9; CDR3: CASSVGQNYEQYF
J: TRBJ2-7; D: TRBD1; V: TRBV2; CDR3: CASSDRLDRGWEVYEQYF
J: TRBJ1-6; D: -; V: TRBV4-3; CDR3: CASSQDRQGLASPLHF
J: TRBJ1-2; D: -; V: TRBV13; CDR3: CASSDMLYGYTF
J: TRBJ1-2; D: -; V: TRBV4-3; CDR3: CASSQDTQTYGYTF
J: TRBJ1-2; D: TRBD1; V: TRBV3-1/TRBV3-2; CDR3: CASSLGGTGTQYGYTF
J: TRBJ1-5; D: -; V: TRBV6-5; CDR3: CASSYGGAVDNQPQHF
J: TRBJ2-5; D: TRBD2; V: TRBV27; CDR3: CASSLGPSGGRWGLETQYF
J: TRBJ1-1; D: -; V: TRBV21-1; CDR3: CASSKGHKDGRLNTEAFF